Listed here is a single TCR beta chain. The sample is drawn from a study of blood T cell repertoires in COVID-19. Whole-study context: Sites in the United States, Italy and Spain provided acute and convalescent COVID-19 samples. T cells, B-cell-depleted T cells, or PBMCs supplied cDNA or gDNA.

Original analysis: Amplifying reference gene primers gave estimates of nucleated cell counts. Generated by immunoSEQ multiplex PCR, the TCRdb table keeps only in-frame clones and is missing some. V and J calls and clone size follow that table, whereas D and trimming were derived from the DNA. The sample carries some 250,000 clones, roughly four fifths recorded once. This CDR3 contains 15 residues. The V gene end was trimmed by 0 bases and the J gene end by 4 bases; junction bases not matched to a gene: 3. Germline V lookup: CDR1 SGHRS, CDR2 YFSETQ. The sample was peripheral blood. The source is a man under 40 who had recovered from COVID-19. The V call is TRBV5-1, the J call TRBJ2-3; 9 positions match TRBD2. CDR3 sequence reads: CASSLGRGGADTQYF. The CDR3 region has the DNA TGCGCCAGCAGCTTGGGGCGGGGGGGAGCAGATACGCAGTATTTT.